This T cell receptor (beta chain) appears in the sequencing data of a study of T cell responses to AZD1222 COVID-19 vaccine. Study-level information: Pooled in the analysis were second doses at about 4 or about 12 weeks.

The method was immunoSEQ multiplex PCR; TCRdb's version includes in-frame clones alone and lacks a portion of them. Among roughly 100,000 clones listed, under 90% were seen once. General observations from the study: Among vaccine-associated CD4 TCRs, coverage spanned spike, with dominance at 160-218 and 743-854.

About this clone itself: Its antigen is undetermined.

This clonotype was obtained from an adult in good health. Sequenced here: peripheral blood, sampled on day 0 of AZD1222 vaccination.

CDR3 residues: CASSLNQGHYGYTF. Written as DNA, the CDR3 is TGTGCCAGCAGCTTAAATCAGGGGCACTATGGCTACACCTTC. The chain has TRBV7-2 and TRBJ1-2; D is possibly TRBD1 (6 bases). V was shortened by 2 bases and J by 3 bases, with 10 bases between the two germline ends. There are 14 residues in the CDR3. Germline V gene lookup returns CDR1 SGHTA and CDR2 FQGNSA.